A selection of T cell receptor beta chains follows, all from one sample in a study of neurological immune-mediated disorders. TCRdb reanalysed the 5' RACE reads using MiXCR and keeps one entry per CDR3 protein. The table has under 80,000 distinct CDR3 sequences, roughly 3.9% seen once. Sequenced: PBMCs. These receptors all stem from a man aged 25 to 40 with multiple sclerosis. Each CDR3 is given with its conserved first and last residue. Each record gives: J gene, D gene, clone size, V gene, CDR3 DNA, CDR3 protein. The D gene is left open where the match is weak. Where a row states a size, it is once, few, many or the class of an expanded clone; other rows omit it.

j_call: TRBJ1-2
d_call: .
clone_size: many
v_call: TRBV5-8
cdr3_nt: TGTGCCAGCAGCCAAACGACAAGGGACTATGGCTACACCTTC
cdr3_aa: CASSQTTRDYGYTF

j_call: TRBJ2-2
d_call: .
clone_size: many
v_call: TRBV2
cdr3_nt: TGTGCCAGCAGTGTGGGATCCGGGGAGCTGTTTTTT
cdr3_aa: CASSVGSGELFF

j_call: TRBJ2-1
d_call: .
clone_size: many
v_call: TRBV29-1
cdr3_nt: TGCAGCGTTGGGGGCTACAATGAGCAGTTCTTC
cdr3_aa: CSVGGYNEQFF

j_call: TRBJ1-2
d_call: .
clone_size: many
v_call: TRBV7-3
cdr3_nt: TGTGCCAGCAGCTTAACTCGGGGGGATGGGGGCTACACCTTC
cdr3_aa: CASSLTRGDGGYTF

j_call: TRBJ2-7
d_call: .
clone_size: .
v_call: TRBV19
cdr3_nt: TGTGCCAGTAGTATTTCAGGGTCCTACGAGCAGTACTTC
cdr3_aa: CASSISGSYEQYF

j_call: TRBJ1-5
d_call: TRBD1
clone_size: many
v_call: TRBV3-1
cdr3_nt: TGTGCCAGCAGCCCCAGACAGGGATCGGGTCAGCCCCAGCATTTT
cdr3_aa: CASSPRQGSGQPQHF

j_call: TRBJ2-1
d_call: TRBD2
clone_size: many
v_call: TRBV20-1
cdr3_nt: TGCAGTGCTAGACCCATAGCGGGGGCCTTCAATGAGCAGTTCTTC
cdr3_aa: CSARPIAGAFNEQFF

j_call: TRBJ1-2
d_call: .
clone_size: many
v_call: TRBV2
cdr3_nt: TGTGCCAGCAAAGGAAGACCGCTTTCCACTAACTATGGCTACACCTTC
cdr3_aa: CASKGRPLSTNYGYTF

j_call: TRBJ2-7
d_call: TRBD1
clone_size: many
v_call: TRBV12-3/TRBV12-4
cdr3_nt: TGTGCCAGCAGTAGGGACAGGAGCTCCTACGAGCAGTACTTC
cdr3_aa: CASSRDRSSYEQYF

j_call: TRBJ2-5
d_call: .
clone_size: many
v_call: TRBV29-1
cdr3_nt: TGCAGCGCAGGGAGTCGGCCAGAGACCCAGTACTTC
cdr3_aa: CSAGSRPETQYF

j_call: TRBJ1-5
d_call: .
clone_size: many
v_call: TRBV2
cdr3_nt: TGTGCCAGCAGTGACAGGGAGGGACAGCCCCAGCATTTT
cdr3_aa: CASSDREGQPQHF

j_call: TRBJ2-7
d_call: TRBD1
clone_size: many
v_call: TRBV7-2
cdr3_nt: TGTGCCAGCAGCTTAGGAGGACAGGGCTACGAGCAGTACTTC
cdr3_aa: CASSLGGQGYEQYF

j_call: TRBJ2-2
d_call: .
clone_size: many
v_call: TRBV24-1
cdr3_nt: TGTGCCACCAGTGGGGTTTCGCAGGACACCGGGGAGCTGTTTTTT
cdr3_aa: CATSGVSQDTGELFF

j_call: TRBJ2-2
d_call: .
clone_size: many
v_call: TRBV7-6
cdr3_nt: TGTGCCAGCAGCTTAGGGCGGGGCACCGGGGAGCTGTTTTTT
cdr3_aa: CASSLGRGTGELFF

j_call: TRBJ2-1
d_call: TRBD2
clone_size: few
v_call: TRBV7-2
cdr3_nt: TGTGCCAGCAGCCCCCGATTAGCGGGGGCCAAGAATGAGCAGTTCTTC
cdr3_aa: CASSPRLAGAKNEQFF

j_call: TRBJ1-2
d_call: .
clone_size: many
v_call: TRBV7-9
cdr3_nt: TGTGCCACCGATGAAGGTCCTGGCTACACCTTC
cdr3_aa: CATDEGPGYTF

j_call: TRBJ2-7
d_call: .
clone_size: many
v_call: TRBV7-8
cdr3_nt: TGTGCCAGCAGCCAACGCGGGCCTAGCGGGACAGGGAGGTCCTACGAGCAGTACTTC
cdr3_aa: CASSQRGPSGTGRSYEQYF

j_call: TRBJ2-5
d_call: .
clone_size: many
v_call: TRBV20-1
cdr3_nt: TGCAGTGCTAGAGGTCCGGAGCAAGAGACCCAGTACTTC
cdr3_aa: CSARGPEQETQYF

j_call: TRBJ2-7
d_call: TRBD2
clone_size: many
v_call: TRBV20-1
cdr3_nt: TGCAGTGCAAAAAGCGGGGGGGCCTCCTACGAGCAGTACTTC
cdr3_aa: CSAKSGGASYEQYF

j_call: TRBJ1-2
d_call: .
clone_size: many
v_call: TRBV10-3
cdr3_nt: TGTGCCATCAGTGGGGGTCAGCGTGGGTCAGATGGCTACACCTTC
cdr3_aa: CAISGGQRGSDGYTF

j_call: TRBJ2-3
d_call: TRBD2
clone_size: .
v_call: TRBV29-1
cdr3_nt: TGCAGCGTAGGAGGACTAGCGGGGGTCCGCCGGGATACGCAGTATTTT
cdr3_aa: CSVGGLAGVRRDTQYF

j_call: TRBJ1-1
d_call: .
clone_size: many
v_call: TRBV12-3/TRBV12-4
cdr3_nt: TGTGCCAGCAGTCATACAGGGGAAGCTTTCTTT
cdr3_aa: CASSHTGEAFF

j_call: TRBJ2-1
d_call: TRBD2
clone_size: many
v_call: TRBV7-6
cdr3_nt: TGTGCCAGCAGCCCTTGGGTAGCGGGGGACTCCTACAATGAGCAGTTCTTC
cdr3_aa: CASSPWVAGDSYNEQFF

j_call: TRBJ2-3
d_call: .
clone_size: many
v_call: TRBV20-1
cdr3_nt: TGCAGTGCTAGAGATTCGGGGGGCCCAGATACGCAGTATTTT
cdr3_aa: CSARDSGGPDTQYF

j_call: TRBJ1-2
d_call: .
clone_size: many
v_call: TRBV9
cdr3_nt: TGTGCCAGCAGCCTAATTACCGGGACCGTCGATTATGGCTACACCTTC
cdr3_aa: CASSLITGTVDYGYTF

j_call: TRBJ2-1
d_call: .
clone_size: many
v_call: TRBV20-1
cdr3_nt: TGCAGTGCGGAAACTGGCAGGGGCTCCTACAATGAGCAGTTCTTC
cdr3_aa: CSAETGRGSYNEQFF

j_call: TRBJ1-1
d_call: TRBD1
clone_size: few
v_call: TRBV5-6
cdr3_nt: TGTGCCAGCAGGAGAGGACAGGGGGGTGAAGCTTTCTTT
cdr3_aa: CASRRGQGGEAFF

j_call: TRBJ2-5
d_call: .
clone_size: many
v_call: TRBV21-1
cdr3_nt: TGTGCCAGCAGCAAGGGAGCGGGCCAAGAGACCCAGTACTTC
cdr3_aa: CASSKGAGQETQYF

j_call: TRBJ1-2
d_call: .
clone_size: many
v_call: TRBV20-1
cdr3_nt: TGCAGCACCAAAGCCGGCAGCTATGGCTACACCTTC
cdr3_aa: CSTKAGSYGYTF

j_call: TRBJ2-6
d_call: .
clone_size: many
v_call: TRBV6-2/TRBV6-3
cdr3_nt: TGTGCCAGCAGTCCCACCAGCTCTGGGGCCAACGTCCTGACTTTC
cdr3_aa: CASSPTSSGANVLTF

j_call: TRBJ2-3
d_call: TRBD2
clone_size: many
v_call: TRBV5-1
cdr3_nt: TGCGCCAGCAGCACCGGGACTAGGAGTGCGGCAGATACGCAGTATTTT
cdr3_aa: CASSTGTRSAADTQYF

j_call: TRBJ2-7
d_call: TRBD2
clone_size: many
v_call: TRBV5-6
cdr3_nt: TGTGCCAGCAGCCACCCGCAGCGGGGCTCCTACGAGCAGTACTTC
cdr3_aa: CASSHPQRGSYEQYF

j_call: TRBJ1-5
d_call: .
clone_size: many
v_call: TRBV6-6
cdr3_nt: TGTGCCAGCAGTCCCTGGGGCCAGCGCAATCAGCCCCAGCATTTT
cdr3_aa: CASSPWGQRNQPQHF

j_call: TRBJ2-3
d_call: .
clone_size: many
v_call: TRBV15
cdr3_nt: TGTGCCACCAGCAGAGATCTTACAGATACGCAGTATTTT
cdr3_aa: CATSRDLTDTQYF

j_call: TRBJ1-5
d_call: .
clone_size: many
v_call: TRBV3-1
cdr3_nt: TGTGCCAGCAGCCAAGGACGGAATCAGCCCCAGCATTTT
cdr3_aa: CASSQGRNQPQHF

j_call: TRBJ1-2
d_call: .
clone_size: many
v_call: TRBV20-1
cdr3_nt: TGCAGTGCTCGGGCCGTTTATGGCTACACCTTC
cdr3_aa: CSARAVYGYTF

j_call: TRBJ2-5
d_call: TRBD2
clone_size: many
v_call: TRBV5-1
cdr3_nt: TGCGCCAGCAGCTCCGGGACTAGTGAGGAGACCCAGTACTTC
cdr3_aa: CASSSGTSEETQYF

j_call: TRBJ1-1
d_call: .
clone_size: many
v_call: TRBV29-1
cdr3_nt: TGCTCAGCGGTTGTCACTGAAGCTTTCTTT
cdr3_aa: CSAVVTEAFF

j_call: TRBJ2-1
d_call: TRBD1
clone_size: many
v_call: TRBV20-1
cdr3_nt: TGCAGTGCAAAGAAAACCGGGACAGGGAGCCGGGGGGTGCAGTTCTTC
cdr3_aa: CSAKKTGTGSRGVQFF

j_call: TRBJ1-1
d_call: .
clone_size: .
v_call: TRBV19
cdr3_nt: TGTGCCAGTAGTTGGCCGGGTTTCACTGAAGCTTTCTTT
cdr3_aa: CASSWPGFTEAFF

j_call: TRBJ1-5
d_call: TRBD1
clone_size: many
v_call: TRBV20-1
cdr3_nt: TGCAGTGCCCAGCGGGACAGCCAAAATCAGCCCCAGAATTTT
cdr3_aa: CSAQRDSQNQPQNF

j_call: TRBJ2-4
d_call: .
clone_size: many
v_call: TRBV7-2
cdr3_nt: TGTGCCAGCAGCTTAGATTCGGGAAGAGCCAAAAACATTCAGTACTTC
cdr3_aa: CASSLDSGRAKNIQYF

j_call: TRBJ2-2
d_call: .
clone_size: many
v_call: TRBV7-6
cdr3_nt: TGTGCCAGCAGCTTAAGGGTTGGCGGGGAGCTGTTTTTT
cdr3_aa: CASSLRVGGELFF